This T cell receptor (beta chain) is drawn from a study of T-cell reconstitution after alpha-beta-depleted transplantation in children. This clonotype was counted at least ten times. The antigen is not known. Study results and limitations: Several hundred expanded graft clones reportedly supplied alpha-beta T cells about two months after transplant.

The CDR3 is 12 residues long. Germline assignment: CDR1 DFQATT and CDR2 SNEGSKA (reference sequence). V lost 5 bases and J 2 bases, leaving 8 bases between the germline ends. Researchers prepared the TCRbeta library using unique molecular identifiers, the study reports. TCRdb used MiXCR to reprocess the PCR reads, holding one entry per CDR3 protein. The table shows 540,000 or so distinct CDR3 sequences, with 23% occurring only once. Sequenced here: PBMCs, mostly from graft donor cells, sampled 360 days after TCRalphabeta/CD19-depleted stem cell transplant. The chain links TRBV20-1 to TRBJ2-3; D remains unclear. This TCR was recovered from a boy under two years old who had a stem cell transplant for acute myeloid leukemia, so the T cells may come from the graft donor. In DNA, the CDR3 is TGCAGTGCTCGCCGGGCCACAGATACGCAGTATTTT. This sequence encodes CSARRATDTQYF.